This TCR beta chain emerged from a study of cytomegalovirus exposure and HLA in healthy donors. This PCR relied on a set of 60 Vbeta primers and 13 Jbeta primers. Using immunoSEQ multiplex PCR, the repertoire was profiled, and TCRdb retains in-frame clones only, with some absent. The top ten clones hold approximately 1.6% of a sample with under 200,000 clones, about 72% of them seen once. Per the germline V gene, CDR1 is LNHDA and CDR2 is SQIVND (reference sequence). CDR3 length: 15 amino acids. V lost 5 bases and J lost 4; bases outside the gene matches: 10. Specimen: PBMCs. The receptor's source is a girl under 18 in good health and CMV-seronegative. The chain uses TRBV19 and TRBJ2-7; 8 nucleotides line up with TRBD1. DNA for the CDR3: TGTGCCAGTAGTGTGCAGGGGGCCGTGGGATACGAGCAGTACTTC. Translation: CASSVQGAVGYEQYF.